This TCR beta chain was captured in a study of control samples from healthy donors and cancer patients. Generated by immunoSEQ multiplex PCR, the TCRdb table keeps only in-frame clones and is missing some. There are 110,000 or so clones in the sample; 87% occur only once, and about 12% lies in the top ten. This clonotype was sampled from a man aged 25 to 40 in good health. The sequenced sample consisted of blood.

The CDR3 protein is CASSLVGASSSGNTIYF. The DNA of the CDR3 is TGTGCCAGCAGCTTGGTTGGAGCCTCTAGCTCTGGAAACACCATATATTTT. The chain combines TRBV5-8 with TRBJ1-3; D is unresolved. This CDR3 is 17 amino acids long. V lost 0 bases to trimming and J lost 0 bases, with 13 bases between them. Germline V gene sequence: CDR1 SGHTS, CDR2 YDEGEE.